The sequence of this T cell receptor beta chain was determined in a study of CD8+CD57+ T cells in acquired aplastic anemia (dated by TCRdb to 2016 to 2019). At the level of the whole study: DNA extracted from sorted CD4+ and CD8+ cells had a mean of approximately 3.4 ug, with a range of roughly 0.18 to 27.4 ug. CD8+CD57+ expansion was defined as frequency above the mean frequency observed in healthy subjects.

On the study overall, not on this receptor specifically: Twenty-nine CD8+ CDR3 sequences were found in both patients and controls but appeared to be highly expressed in patients and within the immunodominant clones of the patients. No significant difference in CD8+ Simpson's diversity was found between patients and healthy controls (P=0.060).

Genomic DNA was used as template for profiling of TCR beta VDJ combinations and CDR3 sequences. An Illumina HiSeq 2000 was the platform used for TCR repertoire sequencing. From the authors' description of their analysis: TRBV/TRBJ rearrangement plots, CDR3 size and DJ length profiles, and Simpson's diversity index were used to evaluate the repertoires. The most abundant DNA sequence in the deep sequencing data was taken as the immunodominant clone. CDR3 amino acid sequences were screened for sharing across subjects and were compared with published repertoires and the VDJdb database. TCRdb applied fastp at Q25 and MiXCR to the public reads, then kept only in-frame beta chains. Merged by CDR3 protein, the rows form single entries marked with the most common genes and DNA. The V and J calls shown here were made by TCRdb, not taken from the authors' results. For this sample there are some 180,000 distinct CDR3 sequences; 48% appear just once. 10% to 15% of the sample belongs to the ten largest clones.

V loses 5 bases at its end and J loses 5 bases; junction bases beyond the gene matches: 5. The CDR3 goes from the cysteine to the phenylalanine over 13 residues. This entry keeps only the CDR3 DNA: 39 bases, framed from base 1. The germline V gene (reference sequence) gives CDR1 as SEHNR and CDR2 as FQNEAQ. Expansion of CD8+CD57+ cells had been shown by flow cytometry in the patients chosen for sequencing. Every patient had severe acquired aplastic anemia, diagnosed using the International Study of Aplastic Anemia and Agranulocytosis and Camitta criteria. Patients had received no therapy at the time of blood sampling. In this study, sorted CD4+ and CD8+ T cells from the blood of healthy subjects and of severe aplastic anemia patients had their TCR repertoires deep-sequenced. In the USA, patient enrollment took place under clinicaltrials.gov protocols 00001620, 01623167, 00001397, 00071045, 00081523 and 00961064. Ficoll-Paque density gradient centrifugation was used to isolate peripheral blood mononuclear cells. Before DNA extraction, CD4+ and CD8+ T cells were sorted by FACS or by magnetic beads.

Note on this clonotype: Its specific antigen is unknown. Base quality data are lacking; no much larger clone is found one base away.

The sample taken for sequencing was sorted CD4+, CD8+, or CD8+CD57+ T cells (not recorded which) from PBMCs. The rearrangement joined TRBV7-9 to TRBJ2-7; 8 central nucleotides agree with TRBD1. The clonotype was recovered from a human donor with aplastic anemia. In nucleotides, the sequence is TGTGCCAGCAGCGGGACAGGCTTAGACGAGCAGTACTTC. Translated, it reads CASSGTGLDEQYF.